The source of this T cell receptor (beta chain) is a study of CXCR3-negative and CXCR3-positive naive CD8 T cells. UMI-labeled 5' RACE TRB cDNA libraries were prepared from the cells. TCRdb reprocessed the 5' RACE reads, with one entry per CDR3 protein and no DNA. The sample includes about 120,000 distinct CDR3 sequences. The CDR3 is 11 amino acids. This receptor was taken from a human donor in good health. Some clones in this sample may be carry-over from other donors' samples. Sequencing input: naive CXCR3- CD8+ T cells from blood. Specified subset: CD45RO-CCR7+CD27+CD95- naive CD8+ T cells lacking CXCR3 (TNR3-). The chain uses TRBV12-3 or TRBV12-4 and TRBJ2-7; the TRBD1 assignment by TCRdb is unverifiable without DNA. This CDR3 reads CASSSGQEQYF.